This is a list of T cell receptor beta chains from one sample in a study of technical replicates of blood from a handful of donors. Assay used: immunoSEQ multiplex PCR; TCRdb lists only in-frame clones, some missing. The data hold more than 75,000 clones, with approximately 83% observed a single time. Sequenced: PBMCs. These receptors originate from a human donor in good health. Some clones in this sample may be carry-over from other donors' samples. The CDR3 runs from the conserved cysteine through the conserved F or W. Fields, in order: D gene, clone size, J gene, V gene, CDR3 DNA, CDR3 protein. D genes are given only for firm matches. The size of a clone is reported for some rows only, either as once, few or many, or as a class for expanded clones.

TRBD2 NA TRBJ2-3 TRBV5-1 TGCGCCAGCAGCTCCACCGGGACTAGCGGGGGTTACCGCACAGATACGCAGTATTTT CASSSTGTSGGYRTDTQYF
NA NA TRBJ2-2 TRBV5-6 TGTGCCAGCAGCTTGTTAGGGAGTAACACCGGGGAGCTGTTTTTT CASSLLGSNTGELFF
TRBD2 NA TRBJ2-1 TRBV4-3 TGCGCCAGCAGCCAAGAAATGGGTCTAGCGGGAGTCAATGAGCAGTTCTTC CASSQEMGLAGVNEQFF
NA NA TRBJ1-6 TRBV7-8 TGTGCCAGCAGCAGCGCAAAGAATAATAATTCACCCCTCCACTTT CASSSAKNNNSPLHF
TRBD1 NA TRBJ1-1 TRBV10-3 TGTGCCATCAAACAGGGGGACACTGAAGCTTTCTTT CAIKQGDTEAFF
TRBD2 NA TRBJ2-3 TRBV5-4 TGTGCCAGCAGTCGTGGGACTAGCGGGATCACAGATACGCAGTATTTT CASSRGTSGITDTQYF
TRBD2 NA TRBJ2-3 TRBV4-2 TGTGCCAGCAGCCAAGTCTCAGGGACTAGCGGAGCAGATACGCAGTATTTT CASSQVSGTSGADTQYF
TRBD2 NA TRBJ2-1 TRBV9 TGTGCCAGCTGCGCAGGGATGGGGAGGGATGAGCAGTTCTTC CASCAGMGRDEQFF
TRBD2 NA TRBJ2-5 TRBV4-3 TGCGCCAGCAGCCGAGGGACTAGCGGGAGGGAGACCCAGTACTTC CASSRGTSGRETQYF
TRBD2 NA TRBJ2-3 TRBV27 TGTGCCAGCAGTATCCCGCCGGGGACTAGCGGATCCACAGATACGCAGTATTTT CASSIPPGTSGSTDTQYF
NA NA TRBJ1-2 TRBV6-6 TGTGCCAGCACCCTCAATTCCGGGTATGGCTACACCTTC CASTLNSGYGYTF
TRBD2 NA TRBJ2-7 TRBV4-3 TGCGCCAGCAGCCAAGCCACTAGCGGAGTGCAGTACTTC CASSQATSGVQYF
TRBD2 NA TRBJ2-5 TRBV18 TGTGCCAGCTCACCACCGATGGCGGGAGTAAGAGAGACCCAGTACTTC CASSPPMAGVRETQYF
NA NA TRBJ2-2 TRBV7-2 TGTGCCAGCTTGGGGGCTGCCTGGCCCCGAAGCACCGGGGAGCTGTTTTTT CASLGAAWPRSTGELFF
NA NA TRBJ1-4 TRBV6-1 TGTGCCAGCAGTGAACAACTAGGTCGGCCTAATGAAAAACTGTTTTTT CASSEQLGRPNEKLFF
TRBD2 NA TRBJ2-7 TRBV9 TGTGCCAGCAGCCCCCAGATAGCGGGAACCTACGAGCAGTACTTC CASSPQIAGTYEQYF
NA NA TRBJ1-2 TRBV7-9 TGTGCCAGCAGCCATTACGTTGCAGGGGTAAAATATGGCTACACCTTC CASSHYVAGVKYGYTF
NA NA TRBJ1-6 TRBV27 TGTGCCAGCATGGCCAGCGCGTATAATTCACCCCTCCACTTT CASMASAYNSPLHF
TRBD2 NA TRBJ2-3 TRBV2 TGTGCCAGCACCAGACTAGCGGCTACAGATACGCAGTATTTT CASTRLAATDTQYF
NA NA TRBJ2-7 TRBV11-2 TGTGCCAGCAGTAAAGTCGGGGGTCTTGGGAGCTCCTACGAGCAGTACTTC CASSKVGGLGSSYEQYF
NA NA TRBJ2-5 TRBV18 TGTGCCAGCTCCCCCTCTAAAGGGAAGCAGGGTGAGACCCAGTACTTC CASSPSKGKQGETQYF
NA NA TRBJ2-2 TRBV21-1 TGTGCCAGCAGCGCGCGGTTAGCGGCGAACACCGGGGAGCTGTTTTTT CASSARLAANTGELFF
NA NA TRBJ2-1 TRBV6-5 TGTGCCAGCAGTTACAGCCCTGGAGGCGAGCAGTTCTTC CASSYSPGGEQFF
TRBD2 NA TRBJ2-3 TRBV6-5 TGTGCCAGCAGTTACTCTTTGCGGGGGGTGACAGATACGCAGTATTTT CASSYSLRGVTDTQYF
TRBD2 NA TRBJ2-1 TRBV4-2 TGTGCCAGCAGCCAAGATGGAGGACTAGCGGGAGGTAAGCAGTTCTTC CASSQDGGLAGGKQFF
TRBD1 few TRBJ1-5 TRBV28 TGTGCCAGCAGTTCGGATACAGGGGGCAGAGGGAGCAATCAGCCCCAGCATTTT CASSSDTGGRGSNQPQHF